The source of this T cell receptor beta chain is a study of cytomegalovirus exposure and HLA in healthy donors. Findings and caveats of the study: Rates of TCR association differed by HLA locus in a later analysis, with DRB1 highest and HLA-C lowest. The listing of 150 to 200 TCR beta chains classed them as cytomegalovirus-associated. Three chains linked to CMV were shown in vitro to be specific for CMV antigens. In an earlier analysis, productive rearrangement rates for most beta V segments clustered near 87% or 30%.

CDR1 and CDR2 from the germline V gene are KGHSH and LQKENI. Trimming took 3 bases from V and 4 from J, leaving 13 bases between them. The CDR3 sequence is 16 residues long. In the case of this clone: Its target is unknown.

The PCR ran on 60 Vbeta and 13 Jbeta primers. Profiling relied on immunoSEQ multiplex PCR, and the TCRdb table lists in-frame clones only, not all of them. The table has about 140,000 clones, roughly 73% seen once. The chain couples TRBV18 to TRBJ1-6, with no clear D. The sequence came from a middle-aged man in good health and CMV-seronegative. Sample: PBMCs. Here the CDR3 DNA reads TGTGCCAGCTCACCCCGGGATGATCGTTATAATTCACCCCTCCACTTT. The encoded protein is CASSPRDDRYNSPLHF.